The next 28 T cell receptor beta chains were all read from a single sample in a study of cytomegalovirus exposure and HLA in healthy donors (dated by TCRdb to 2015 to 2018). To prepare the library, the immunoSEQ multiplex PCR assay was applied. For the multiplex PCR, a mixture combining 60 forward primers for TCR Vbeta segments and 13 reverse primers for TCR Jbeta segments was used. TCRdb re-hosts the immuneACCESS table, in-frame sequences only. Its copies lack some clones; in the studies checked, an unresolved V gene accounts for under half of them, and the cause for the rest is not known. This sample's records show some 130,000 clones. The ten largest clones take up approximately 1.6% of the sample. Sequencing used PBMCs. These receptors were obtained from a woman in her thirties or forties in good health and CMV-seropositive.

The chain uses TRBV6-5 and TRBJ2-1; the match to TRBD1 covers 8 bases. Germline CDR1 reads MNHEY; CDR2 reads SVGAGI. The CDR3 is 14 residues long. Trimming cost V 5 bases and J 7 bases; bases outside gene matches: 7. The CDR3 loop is CASSRDRPANEQFF. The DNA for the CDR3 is TGTGCCAGCAGTAGGGACAGGCCCGCTAATGAGCAGTTCTTC.

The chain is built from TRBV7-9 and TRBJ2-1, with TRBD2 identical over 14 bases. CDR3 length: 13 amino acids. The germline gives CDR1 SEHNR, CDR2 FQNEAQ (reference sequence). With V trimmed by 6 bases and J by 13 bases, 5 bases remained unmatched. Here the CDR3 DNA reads TGTGCCAGCAGGCAGGGACTAGCGGGAGCTCAGTTCTTC. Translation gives CASRQGLAGAQFF.

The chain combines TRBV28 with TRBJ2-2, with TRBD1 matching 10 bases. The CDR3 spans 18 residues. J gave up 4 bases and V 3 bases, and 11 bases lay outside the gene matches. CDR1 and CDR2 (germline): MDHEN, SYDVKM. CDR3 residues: CASSFSLPTGGVTGELFF. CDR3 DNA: TGTGCCAGCAGTTTCTCCCTCCCGACAGGGGGCGTCACCGGGGAGCTGTTTTTT.

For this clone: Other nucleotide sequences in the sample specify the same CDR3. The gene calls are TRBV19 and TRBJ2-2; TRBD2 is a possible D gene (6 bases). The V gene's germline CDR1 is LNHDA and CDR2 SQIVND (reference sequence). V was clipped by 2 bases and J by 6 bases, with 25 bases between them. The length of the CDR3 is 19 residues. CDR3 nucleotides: TGTGCCAGTAGTATAAAATCCTTCATCCGGACTAAATGGCCCGGGGAGCTGTTTTTT. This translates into CASSIKSFIRTKWPGELFF.

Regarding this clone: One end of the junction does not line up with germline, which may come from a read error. CDR3 protein: CASSLAGGPMDEQFF. CDR3 nucleotide sequence: TGTGCCAGCAGCCTAGCGGGAGGGCCTATGGATGAGCAGTTCTTC. The chain combines TRBV7-7 with TRBJ2-1; TRBD2 matches 12 bases. This CDR3 contains 15 residues. From germline, CDR1 is SSHAT and CDR2 FNYEAQ (reference sequence).

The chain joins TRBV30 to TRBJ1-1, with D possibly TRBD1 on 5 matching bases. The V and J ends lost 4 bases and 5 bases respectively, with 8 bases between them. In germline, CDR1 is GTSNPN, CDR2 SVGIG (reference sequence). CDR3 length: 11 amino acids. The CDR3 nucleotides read TGTGCCTGGAATCGGGGGACTGAAGCTTTCTTT. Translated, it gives CAWNRGTEAFF.

The CDR3 DNA is TGCGCCAGCAGCTCTGGTTTGGTAGCGGGAGTTCACAATGAGCAGTTCTTC. Amino acid sequence: CASSSGLVAGVHNEQFF. V is TRBV5-1 and J is TRBJ2-1, with 9 nucleotides matching TRBD2. Germline loops: CDR1 SGHRS, CDR2 YFSETQ. V dropped 3 bases and J dropped 5; count of bases not matched to a gene: 12. The CDR3 extends over 17 amino acids.

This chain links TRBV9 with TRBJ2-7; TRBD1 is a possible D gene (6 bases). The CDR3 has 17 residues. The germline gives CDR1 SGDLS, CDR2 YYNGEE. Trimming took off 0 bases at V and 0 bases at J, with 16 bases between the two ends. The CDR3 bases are TGTGCCAGCAGCGTAGCTGGGGGCGGCAGGCACTCCTACGAGCAGTACTTC. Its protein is CASSVAGGGRHSYEQYF.

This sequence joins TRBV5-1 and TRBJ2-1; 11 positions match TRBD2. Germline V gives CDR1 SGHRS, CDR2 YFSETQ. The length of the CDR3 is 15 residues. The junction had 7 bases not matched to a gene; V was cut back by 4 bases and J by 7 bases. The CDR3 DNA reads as TGCGCCAGCAGCACCGGACTAGCGGGTATAAATGAGCAGTTCTTC. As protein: CASSTGLAGINEQFF.

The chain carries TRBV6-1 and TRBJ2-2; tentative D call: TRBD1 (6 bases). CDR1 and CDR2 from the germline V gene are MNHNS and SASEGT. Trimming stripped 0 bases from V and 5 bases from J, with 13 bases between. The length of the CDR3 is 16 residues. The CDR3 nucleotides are TGTGCCAGCAGTGAAGCCCCAGGGGCTGGAACCGGGGAGCTGTTTTTT. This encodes CASSEAPGAGTGELFF.

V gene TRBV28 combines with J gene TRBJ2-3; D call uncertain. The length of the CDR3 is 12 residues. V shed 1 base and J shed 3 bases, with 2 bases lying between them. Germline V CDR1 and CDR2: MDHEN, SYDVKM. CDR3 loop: CASSLLTDTQYF. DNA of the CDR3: TGTGCCAGCAGTTTATTAACAGATACGCAGTATTTT. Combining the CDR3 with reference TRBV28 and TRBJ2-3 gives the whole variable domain DVKVTQSSRYLVKRTGEKVFLECVQDMDHENMFWYRQDPGLGLRLIYFSYDVKMKEKGDIPEGYSVSREKKERFSLILESASTNQTSMYLCASSLLTDTQYFGPGTRLTVL.

The CDR3 here is CASSLAASTGGRTEAFF. CDR3 coding DNA: TGTGCCAGCAGCTTAGCAGCGTCGACAGGGGGCCGGACTGAAGCTTTCTTT. The chain joins TRBV7-8 to TRBJ1-1; 10 bases are shared with TRBD1. From germline, CDR1 is SGHVS and CDR2 FQNEAQ. The CDR3 contains 17 residues. The V and J ends lost 0 bases and 5 bases, in that order; junction bases with no gene match: 9.

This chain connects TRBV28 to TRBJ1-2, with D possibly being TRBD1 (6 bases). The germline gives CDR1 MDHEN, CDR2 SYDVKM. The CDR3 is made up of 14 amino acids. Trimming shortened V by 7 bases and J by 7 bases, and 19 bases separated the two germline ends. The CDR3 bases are TGTGCCAGCAAGGGGCGGGGGCCTCGATCTGGCTACACCTTC. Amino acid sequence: CASKGRGPRSGYTF.

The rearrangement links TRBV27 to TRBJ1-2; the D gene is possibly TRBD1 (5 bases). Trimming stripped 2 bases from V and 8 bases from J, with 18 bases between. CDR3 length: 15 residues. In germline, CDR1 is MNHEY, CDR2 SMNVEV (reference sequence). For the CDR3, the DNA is TGTGCCAGCAGTTTAACACCAGGTGGGGCCCGGGGCTACACCTTC. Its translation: CASSLTPGGARGYTF.

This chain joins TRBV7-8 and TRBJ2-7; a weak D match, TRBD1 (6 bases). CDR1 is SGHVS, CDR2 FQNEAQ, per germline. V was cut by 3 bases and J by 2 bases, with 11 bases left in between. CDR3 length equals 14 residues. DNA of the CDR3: TGTGCCAGCAGCTTCCGGGACACGGCCTACGAGCAGTACTTC. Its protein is CASSFRDTAYEQYF.

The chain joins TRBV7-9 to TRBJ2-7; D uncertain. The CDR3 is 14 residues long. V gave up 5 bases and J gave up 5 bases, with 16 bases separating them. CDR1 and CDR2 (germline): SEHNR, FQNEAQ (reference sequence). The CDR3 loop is CASSTASRSHEQYF. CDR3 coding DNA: TGTGCCAGCAGCACGGCTAGTCGTTCCCACGAGCAGTACTTC. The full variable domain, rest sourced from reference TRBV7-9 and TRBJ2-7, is DTGVSQNPRHKITKRGQNVTFRCDPISEHNRLYWYRQTLGQGPEFLTYFQNEAQLEKSRLLSDRFSAERPKGSFSTLEIQRTEQGDSAMYLCASSTASRSHEQYFGPGTRLTVT.

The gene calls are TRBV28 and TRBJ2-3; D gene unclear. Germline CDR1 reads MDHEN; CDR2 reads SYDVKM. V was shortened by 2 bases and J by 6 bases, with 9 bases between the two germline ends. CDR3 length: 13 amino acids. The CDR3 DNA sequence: TGTGCCAGCAGTTTAGTTTTGTCGGATACGCAGTATTTT. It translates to CASSLVLSDTQYF.

The CDR3 here is CASSTSGGLADTQYF. DNA of the CDR3: TGTGCCAGTAGTACCTCGGGAGGACTTGCAGATACGCAGTATTTT. The chain employs TRBV19 and TRBJ2-3; 7 nucleotides align to TRBD2. CDR3 length: 15 amino acids. V lost 4 bases, J lost 4 bases, and 8 bases stayed unmatched. The germline V gene has CDR1 LNHDA and CDR2 SQIVND (reference sequence).

CDR3 amino acids: CASSWAGAAYEQYF. CDR3 nucleotides: TGCGCCAGCAGCTGGGCGGGGGCCGCCTACGAGCAGTACTTC. The chain uses TRBV5-1 and TRBJ2-7; D is perhaps TRBD2 (7 bases). Per the germline V gene, CDR1 is SGHRS and CDR2 is YFSETQ. This CDR3 has 14 residues. Trimming pared 3 bases from V and 2 bases from J, leaving 12 bases between.

In nucleotides, the CDR3 is TGTGCCAGCAGTCGGTCACAGGGTGGGTTGTTTAATGAAAAACTGTTTTTT. Encoded protein: CASSRSQGGLFNEKLFF. The chain couples TRBV5-6 to TRBJ1-4; possible D gene TRBD1, 6 bases. This CDR3 contains 17 residues. Trimming shortened V by 5 bases and J by 4 bases, and 21 bases separated the two germline ends. Per the germline V gene, CDR1 is SGHDT and CDR2 is YYEEEE.

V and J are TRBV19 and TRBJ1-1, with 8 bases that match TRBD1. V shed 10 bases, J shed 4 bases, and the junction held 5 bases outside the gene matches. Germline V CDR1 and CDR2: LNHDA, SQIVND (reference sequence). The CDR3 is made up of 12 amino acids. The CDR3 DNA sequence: TGTGCCACCAACGACAGGGGCACTGAAGCTTTCTTT. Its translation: CATNDRGTEAFF. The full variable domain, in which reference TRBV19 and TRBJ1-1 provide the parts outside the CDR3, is DGGITQSPKYLFRKEGQNVTLSCEQNLNHDAMYWYRQDPGQGLRLIYYSQIVNDFQKGDIAEGYSVSREKKESFPLTVTSAQKNPTAFYLCATNDRGTEAFFGQGTRLTVV.

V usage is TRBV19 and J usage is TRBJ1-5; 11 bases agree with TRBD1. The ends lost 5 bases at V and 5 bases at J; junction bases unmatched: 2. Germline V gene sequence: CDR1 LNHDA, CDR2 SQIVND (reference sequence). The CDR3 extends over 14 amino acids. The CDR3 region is CASSGTGGHQPQHF. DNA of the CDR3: TGTGCCAGTAGTGGGACAGGGGGACATCAGCCCCAGCATTTT. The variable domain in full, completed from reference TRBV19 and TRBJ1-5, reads DGGITQSPKYLFRKEGQNVTLSCEQNLNHDAMYWYRQDPGQGLRLIYYSQIVNDFQKGDIAEGYSVSREKKESFPLTVTSAQKNPTAFYLCASSGTGGHQPQHFGDGTRLSIL.

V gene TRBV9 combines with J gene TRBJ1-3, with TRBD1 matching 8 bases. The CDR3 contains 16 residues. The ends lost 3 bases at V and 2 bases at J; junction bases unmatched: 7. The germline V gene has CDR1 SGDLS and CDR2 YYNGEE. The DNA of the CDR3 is TGTGCCAGCAGCGGTGCCGGGACAGGCCCTGGAAACACCATATATTTT. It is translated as CASSGAGTGPGNTIYF.

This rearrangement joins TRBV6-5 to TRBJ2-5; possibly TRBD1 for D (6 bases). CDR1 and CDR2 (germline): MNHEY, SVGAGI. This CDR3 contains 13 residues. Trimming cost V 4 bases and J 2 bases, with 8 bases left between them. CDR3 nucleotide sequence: TGTGCCAGCAGTTCCGGGACACAAGAGACCCAGTACTTC. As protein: CASSSGTQETQYF.

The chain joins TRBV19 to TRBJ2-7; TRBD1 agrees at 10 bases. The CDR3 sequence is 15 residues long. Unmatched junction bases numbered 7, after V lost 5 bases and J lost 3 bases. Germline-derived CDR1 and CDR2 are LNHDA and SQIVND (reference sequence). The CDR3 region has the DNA TGTGCCAGTAGTGCAACCGGGACAGGGGTCTACGAGCAGTACTTC. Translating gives CASSATGTGVYEQYF.

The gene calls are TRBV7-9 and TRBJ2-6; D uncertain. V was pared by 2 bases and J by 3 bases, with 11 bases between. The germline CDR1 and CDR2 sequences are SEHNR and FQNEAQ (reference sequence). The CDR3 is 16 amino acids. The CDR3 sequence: CASSLSISGGANVLTF. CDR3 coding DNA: TGTGCCAGCAGCTTATCAATATCGGGTGGGGCCAACGTCCTGACTTTC.

The DNA for the CDR3 is TGTGCCAGCAGTGCGCCGGGACAGGGAGGAGAAAAACTGTTTTTT. The encoded protein is CASSAPGQGGEKLFF. The rearrangement joins TRBV28 to TRBJ1-4; 9 bases fit TRBD1. Trimming at V came to 5 bases and at J to 8 bases, leaving 9 bases not matched to a gene. CDR3 length: 15 amino acids. Germline CDR1 and CDR2: MDHEN and SYDVKM. Combining the CDR3 with reference TRBV28 and TRBJ1-4 gives the whole variable domain DVKVTQSSRYLVKRTGEKVFLECVQDMDHENMFWYRQDPGLGLRLIYFSYDVKMKEKGDIPEGYSVSREKKERFSLILESASTNQTSMYLCASSAPGQGGEKLFFGSGTQLSVL.

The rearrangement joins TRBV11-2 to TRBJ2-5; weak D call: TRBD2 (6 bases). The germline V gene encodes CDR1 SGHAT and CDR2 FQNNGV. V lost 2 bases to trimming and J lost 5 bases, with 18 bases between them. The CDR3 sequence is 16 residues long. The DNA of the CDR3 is TGTGCCAGCAGCTTATCCGGCGGGATGTTCGGGGAGACCCAGTACTTC. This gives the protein CASSLSGGMFGETQYF.